This TCR beta chain was retrieved from a study of cytomegalovirus exposure and HLA in healthy donors. Turning to the study itself: A preliminary data release comprised tens of millions of unique TCRs obtained from HLA-typed donors.

Comment on this clone: Its antigen is unknown.

Study outcomes and limitations: It was reported that TCR beta sequences correctly inferred the HLA-A and HLA-B alleles for most subjects.

Trimming took off 8 bases at V and 4 bases at J, with 6 bases between the two ends. Per germline, CDR1 MDHEN and CDR2 SYDVKM. The CDR3 spans 11 residues. The primer mix had 60 Vbeta and 13 Jbeta primers. Some clones are missing from TCRdb's copy, which holds only in-frame ones; the method was immunoSEQ multiplex PCR. The sample lists about 62,000 clones, roughly 73% seen once, with approximately 9.7% in the top ten. The sequenced sample consisted of PBMCs. The sequence was obtained from a man aged 35 to 55 in good health and CMV-seronegative. V gene TRBV28 combines with J gene TRBJ2-1, with a possible D match to TRBD2 (6 bases). CDR3 nucleotide sequence: TGTGCCAGCCGGGAGTACAATGAGCAGTTCTTC. Translated, it gives CASREYNEQFF.